This T cell receptor beta chain was captured by sequencing in a study of T-cell reconstitution after alpha-beta-depleted transplantation in children. It was with unique molecular identifiers that the TCRbeta library was prepared. TCRdb recomputed calls from the PCR reads with MiXCR, one row per CDR3 protein. There are roughly 610,000 distinct CDR3 sequences in the sample; about 10% occur only once, and about 4% lies in the top ten. The CDR3 contains 17 residues. The V end lost 0 bases, the J end lost 0 bases, and 11 bases lay between the germline ends. From germline, CDR1 is SGHTA and CDR2 FQGNSA. The sample here was PBMCs from the stem cell graft donor, taken from the stem cell graft. The clonotype originates from a human donor who donated a stem cell graft to a child with acute myeloid leukemia. V usage is TRBV7-2 and J usage is TRBJ2-2; D ambiguous. The CDR3 loop reads CASSLALDGPNTGELFF. CDR3 DNA sequence: TGTGCCAGCAGCTTAGCCCTCGACGGTCCGAACACCGGGGAGCTGTTTTTT.